This passage covers 9 T cell receptor beta chains from one sample sequenced in a study of shared clonotypes between healthy human individuals. CD45RO-negative cells were positively selected for CCR7, leaving out terminally differentiated effector memory CD45RA+ cells. The assay was immunoSEQ multiplex PCR, and TCRdb's table has in-frame clones only and misses some. The data hold 550,000 to 750,000 clones, with 90% to 95% observed a single time. Sequenced: naive CD8+ T cells sorted from blood. These TCRs come from a man aged 30 to 39 in good health.

The V call is TRBV27, the J call TRBJ2-7; 7 nucleotides line up with TRBD2. Germline-derived CDR1 and CDR2 are MNHEY and SMNVEV (reference sequence). V lost 5 bases and J lost 5; bases outside the gene matches: 12. CDR3 length equals 15 residues. CDR3 loop: CASSNGLVVTDEQYF. CDR3 nucleotide sequence: TGTGCCAGCAGTAACGGACTAGTCGTCACCGACGAGCAGTACTTC.

The chain employs TRBV13 and TRBJ2-1; D may be TRBD2 (6 bases). Trimming removed 8 bases from V and 8 bases from J, with 25 bases in between. CDR1 PRHDT and CDR2 FYEKMQ come from the germline V gene (reference sequence). The length of the CDR3 is 16 residues. DNA of the CDR3: TGTGCCAGCTCCCGCGGGGTTTATAACAGCGCGCATGAGCAGTTCTTC. It specifies CASSRGVYNSAHEQFF.

This sequence joins TRBV9 and TRBJ2-1; 9 bases are a match to TRBD2. The junction had 2 bases not matched to a gene; V was cut back by 1 base and J by 0 bases. The CDR3 is 16 residues long. Germline lookup yields CDR1 SGDLS and CDR2 YYNGEE. The CDR3 nucleotides are TGTGCCAGCAGCGTATATAGCGGGAGCTCCTACAATGAGCAGTTCTTC. The encoded protein is CASSVYSGSSYNEQFF.

The CDR3 nucleotides are TGTGCCAGCAGCAGGACGCCAGAGGGGTATATTGGCAATCAGCCCCAGCATTTT. Protein sequence: CASSRTPEGYIGNQPQHF. The chain carries TRBV5-4 and TRBJ1-5; weak D call: TRBD1 (5 bases). This CDR3 region has 18 residues. V was pared by 4 bases and J by 2 bases, with 22 bases between. Germline-derived CDR1 and CDR2 are SGHNT and YYREEE (reference sequence).

Comments on this clone: The junction does not match germline at one end; this may be a read error. V and J are TRBV27 and TRBJ2-1, with TRBD2 identical over 11 bases. CDR1 is MNHEY and CDR2 is SMNVEV in the germline V gene (reference sequence). The CDR3 spans 14 residues. The CDR3 region has the DNA TGTGCCACCAGTATCGCTAGCGGGAGGAGAGGCCAGTTCTTC. This sequence encodes CATSIASGRRGQFF.

This chain connects TRBV6-6 to TRBJ1-5, with 7 positions matching TRBD1. The CDR3 spans 14 residues. Germline V gene lookup returns CDR1 MNHNY and CDR2 SVGAGI (reference sequence). With V trimmed by 6 bases and J by 13 bases, 15 bases remained unmatched. CDR3 sequence: CASSLLGPGQRQHF. The CDR3 DNA is TGTGCCAGCAGCCTACTTGGCCCGGGACAGAGGCAGCATTTT.

The rearrangement uses TRBV5-4 and TRBJ2-1; 9 positions match TRBD2. V lost 4 bases, J lost 3 bases, and 17 bases stayed unmatched. Looked up from germline, CDR1 is SGHNT and CDR2 is YYREEE (reference sequence). The CDR3 is 19 residues long. The CDR3 is CASSPGLAGPSMGYNEQFF. Here the CDR3 DNA reads TGTGCCAGCAGCCCCGGGCTAGCGGGACCTTCGATGGGCTACAATGAGCAGTTCTTC.

This clone is a singleton in its sample. The chain employs TRBV28 and TRBJ1-1, with D unresolved. This CDR3 has 14 residues. Trimming cost V 2 bases and J 1 base, with 8 bases left between them. Germline CDR1 and CDR2: MDHEN and SYDVKM. CDR3 bases: TGTGCCAGCAGTTTACTTTTAGGGAACACTGAAGCTTTCTTT. Amino acid sequence: CASSLLLGNTEAFF.

The V gene is TRBV6-6, the J gene TRBJ1-4, with 7 positions matching TRBD1. Germline values: CDR1 MNHNY, CDR2 SVGAGI (reference sequence). V lost 4 bases, J lost 8 bases, and 7 bases stayed unmatched. The length of the CDR3 is 14 residues. In DNA form, the CDR3 reads TGTGCCAGCAGTTGGACAGGAGGTGACGAAAAACTGTTTTTT. Amino acid sequence: CASSWTGGDEKLFF.